The entry below describes one TCR beta chain. This entry comes from a study of T cell repertoires in cytomegalovirus infection. CDR1 is MGHDK, CDR2 SYGVNS, per germline. The CDR3 length is 18 residues. Trimming took 5 bases from V and 0 from J, leaving 17 bases between them. TCRdb called the reads again in MiXCR, with one record for every CDR3 protein. Counted here are around 320,000 distinct CDR3 sequences, 9.5% occurring once; the ten biggest clones make up roughly 4%. This receptor was obtained from a human donor in good health (CMV status not recorded). Some clones in this sample may be carry-over from other donors' samples. The sample comprised PBMCs. V is TRBV25-1 and J is TRBJ2-6; D not resolved. The CDR3 DNA reads as TGTGCCAGCAGTCCCCTCCAAGGACGGACCTCTGGGGCCAACGTCCTGACTTTC. It specifies CASSPLQGRTSGANVLTF.